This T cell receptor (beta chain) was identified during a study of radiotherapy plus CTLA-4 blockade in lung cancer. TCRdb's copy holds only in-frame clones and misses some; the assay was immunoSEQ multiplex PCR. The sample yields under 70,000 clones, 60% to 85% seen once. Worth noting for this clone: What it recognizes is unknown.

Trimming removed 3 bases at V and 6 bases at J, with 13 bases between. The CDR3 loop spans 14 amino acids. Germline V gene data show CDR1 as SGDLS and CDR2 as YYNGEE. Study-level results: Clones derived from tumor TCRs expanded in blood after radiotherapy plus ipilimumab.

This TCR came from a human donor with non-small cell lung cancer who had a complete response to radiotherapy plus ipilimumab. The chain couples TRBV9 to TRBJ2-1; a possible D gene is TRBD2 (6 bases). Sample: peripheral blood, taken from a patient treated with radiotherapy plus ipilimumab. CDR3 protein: CASSGPTRPNEQFF. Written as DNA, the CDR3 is TGTGCCAGCAGCGGCCCGACTAGACCCAATGAGCAGTTCTTC.